Presented here are 30 T cell receptor beta chains from one specimen sequenced in a study of cytomegalovirus exposure and HLA in healthy donors. Primers: 60 Vbeta forward and 13 Jbeta reverse. Assay: immunoSEQ multiplex PCR; the TCRdb copy retains only in-frame clones and omits some. The table records about 130,000 clones, about three quarters of them present only once. Sequenced: PBMCs. The receptors here all came from a human donor in good health.

The V gene is TRBV6-5, the J gene TRBJ1-1, with D possibly matching TRBD1 (6 bases). Looked up from germline, CDR1 is MNHEY and CDR2 is SVGAGI. V lost 2 bases and J lost 5, with 15 bases in between. This CDR3 is built from 15 residues. The chain's CDR3 is CASSYRGRGGTEAFF. The CDR3 region has the DNA TGTGCCAGCAGTTACCGAGGCAGGGGTGGTACTGAAGCTTTCTTT.

The gene calls are TRBV2 and TRBJ2-5; D gene ambiguous. The CDR3 runs 13 residues. V gave up 4 bases and J gave up 5 bases, with 11 bases separating them. The V gene's germline CDR1 is SNHLY and CDR2 FYNNEI. Written as DNA, the CDR3 is TGTGCCAGCAGTGTACGAGGAACGGAGACCCAGTACTTC. Its protein is CASSVRGTETQYF. The whole variable domain, filled in from reference TRBV2 and TRBJ2-5, reads EPEVTQTPSHQVTQMGQEVILRCVPISNHLYFYWYRQILGQKVEFLVSFYNNEISEKSEIFDDQFSVERPDGSNFTLKIRSTKLEDSAMYFCASSVRGTETQYFGPGTRLLVL.

This chain connects TRBV4-1 to TRBJ2-7; 8 bases are a match to TRBD1. Germline V gives CDR1 MGHRA, CDR2 YSYEKL. V lost 3 bases, J lost 1 base, and 11 bases stayed unmatched. The CDR3 runs to 17 residues. DNA of the CDR3: TGCGCCAGCAGCCACGACTCGGCAGGGACAGGATCCTACGAGCAGTACTTC. Translated, it gives CASSHDSAGTGSYEQYF.

In the case of this clone: The junction and the germline gene differ at one end; a read error may be behind it. The J gene is TRBJ2-3, the V gene TRBV7-7; tentative D call: TRBD2 (7 bases). The CDR3 contains 15 residues. CDR1 and CDR2 from the germline V gene are SSHAT and FNYEAQ (reference sequence). The CDR3 nucleotides read TGTGCTAGCAGCTATGGGGGGGCCCAGGAAGATACGCAGTATTTT. It encodes CASSYGGAQEDTQYF.

The V call is TRBV19, the J call TRBJ1-2, with 9 bases that match TRBD1. V trimming: 4 bases; J trimming: 5 bases; junction bases outside the gene matches: 17. The CDR3 consists of 18 residues. Germline V gives CDR1 LNHDA, CDR2 SQIVND (reference sequence). The CDR3 DNA reads TGTGCCAGTAGTAACAACCTCCGGACAGGGGCGGGGGTTTATGGCTACACCTTC. It codes for CASSNNLRTGAGVYGYTF.

This chain joins TRBV6-5 and TRBJ1-2, with TRBD1 identical over 7 bases. CDR3 length: 15 amino acids. Trimming at V came to 2 bases and at J to 10 bases, leaving 13 bases not matched to a gene. The V gene's germline CDR1 is MNHEY and CDR2 SVGAGI. In DNA form, the CDR3 reads TGTGCCAGCAGTTACGAAAGGGTGGACAGGCGCCTCTACACCTTC. Protein product: CASSYERVDRRLYTF.

The chain links TRBV7-9 to TRBJ2-1; no definite D call. Trimming removed 3 bases at V and 0 bases at J, with 6 bases between. Germline V gives CDR1 SEHNR, CDR2 FQNEAQ (reference sequence). The CDR3 spans 14 residues. CDR3 amino acids: CASSLESSYNEQFF. The CDR3 DNA sequence: TGTGCCAGCAGCTTGGAGAGCTCCTACAATGAGCAGTTCTTC. Combining the CDR3 with reference TRBV7-9 and TRBJ2-1 gives the whole variable domain DTGVSQNPRHKITKRGQNVTFRCDPISEHNRLYWYRQTLGQGPEFLTYFQNEAQLEKSRLLSDRFSAERPKGSFSTLEIQRTEQGDSAMYLCASSLESSYNEQFFGPGTRLTVL.

The rearrangement links TRBV7-9 to TRBJ2-5; 7 positions match TRBD2. The CDR3 consists of 17 residues. The V gene's germline CDR1 is SEHNR and CDR2 FQNEAQ (reference sequence). J was trimmed by 5 bases and V by 1 base; bases with no gene match: 13. The CDR3 loop reads CASSLGAAGFRWETQYF. In nucleotides, the CDR3 is TGTGCCAGCAGCTTAGGAGCAGCGGGGTTCAGGTGGGAGACCCAGTACTTC.

Concerning this clone itself: The junction departs from the called germline gene at one end, perhaps through a read error. The chain employs TRBV7-9 and TRBJ2-1; 9 nucleotides match TRBD2. The CDR3 extends over 17 amino acids. Germline CDR1 reads SEHNR; CDR2 reads FQNEAQ (reference sequence). The CDR3 loop reads CSSSSFSSGSSYNEQFF. Written as DNA, the CDR3 is TGTTCCAGCAGCTCTTTTAGTAGCGGGAGCTCCTACAATGAGCAGTTCTTC.

This clone was counted a single time. This rearrangement joins TRBV19 to TRBJ2-1, with TRBD2 identical over 12 bases. The germline CDR1 and CDR2 sequences are LNHDA and SQIVND (reference sequence). This CDR3 has 20 residues. V lost 4 bases to trimming and J lost 3 bases; unmatched junction nucleotides: 16. The CDR3 reads CASSTLAGGTSRNLYNEQFF. The CDR3 region has the DNA TGTGCCAGTAGTACGCTAGCGGGAGGGACCAGTAGAAACCTCTACAATGAGCAGTTCTTC.

V usage is TRBV7-7 and J usage is TRBJ2-2; D is perhaps TRBD2 (6 bases). Deletions cut 2 bases from V and 3 bases from J, with 13 bases between. The germline V gene encodes CDR1 SSHAT and CDR2 FNYEAQ (reference sequence). The CDR3 is made up of 16 amino acids. This CDR3 is CASSLWQGGHTGELFF. As DNA, the CDR3 is TGTGCCAGCAGCTTATGGCAGGGAGGTCACACCGGGGAGCTGTTTTTT.

The V and J genes are TRBV10-3 and TRBJ2-7; 13 positions agree with TRBD2. The V gene's germline CDR1 is ENHRY and CDR2 SYGVKD. The CDR3 sequence is 20 residues long. The V gene end was trimmed by 3 bases and the J gene end by 3 bases; junction bases not matched to a gene: 17. The CDR3 DNA reads as TGTGCCATCAGTGAAAGTCTGTCGACTAGCGGGAGGAGAGGCGTCTACGAGCAGTACTTC. This encodes CAISESLSTSGRRGVYEQYF.

In its sample, this clone was seen a few times. J is TRBJ1-6 and V is TRBV30, with a possible D match to TRBD1 (5 bases). The V gene's germline CDR1 is GTSNPN and CDR2 SVGIG (reference sequence). V shed 1 base and J shed 7 bases, with 14 bases lying between them. This CDR3 spans 15 amino acids. The CDR3 coding sequence is TGTGCCTGGAGTGGTCTCGGGGGTACGAATTCACCCCTCCACTTT. It translates to CAWSGLGGTNSPLHF.

This clone was detected only a few times. V is TRBV4-1 and J is TRBJ1-1, with no clear D. Germline CDR1 and CDR2: MGHRA and YSYEKL. V gave up 1 base and J gave up 1 base, with 10 bases separating them. The CDR3 sequence is 15 residues long. CDR3 amino acids: CASSQGHLRNTEAFF. The CDR3 DNA follows: TGCGCCAGCAGCCAAGGACATTTAAGGAACACTGAAGCTTTCTTT.

This clone occurred once. The chain employs TRBV6-5 and TRBJ2-7, with 7 positions matching TRBD2. This CDR3 region has 14 residues. Germline V gives CDR1 MNHEY, CDR2 SVGAGI. Trimming removed 5 bases from V and 0 bases from J; junction bases left unmatched: 4. CDR3 region: CASSLTGGSYEQYF. As DNA, the CDR3 is TGTGCCAGCAGTCTGACGGGGGGCTCCTACGAGCAGTACTTC.

The J gene is TRBJ1-4, the V gene TRBV30; D unclear. The CDR3 runs to 16 residues. Trimming pared 0 bases from V and 0 bases from J, leaving 11 bases between. CDR1 and CDR2 (germline): GTSNPN, SVGIG (reference sequence). The CDR3 reads CAWSVGGESTNEKLFF. Here the CDR3 DNA reads TGTGCCTGGAGTGTCGGCGGGGAATCAACTAATGAAAAACTGTTTTTT.

The chain uses TRBV27 and TRBJ2-7; TRBD2 aligns across 7 bases. The V and J ends lost 5 bases and 2 bases, in that order; junction bases with no gene match: 9. There are 15 residues in the CDR3. CDR1 and CDR2 from the germline V gene are MNHEY and SMNVEV (reference sequence). CDR3 coding DNA: TGTGCCAGCAGTGAACTAGCGAGCCCTCCCTACGAGCAGTACTTC. Its protein product is CASSELASPPYEQYF.

V is TRBV18 and J is TRBJ1-5; D is perhaps TRBD1 (5 bases). Germline V lookup: CDR1 KGHSH, CDR2 LQKENI. This CDR3 contains 16 residues. The germline V and J ends were trimmed by 2 bases and 3 bases, with 14 bases remaining between them. The CDR3 protein is CASSPDTGVDNQPQHF. CDR3 coding DNA: TGTGCCAGCTCACCAGATACGGGGGTTGACAATCAGCCCCAGCATTTT.

This chain connects TRBV6-4 to TRBJ1-2; no clear D. The CDR3 spans 11 residues. Germline CDR1 is MRHNA and CDR2 is SNTAGT. Trimming left V 3 bases short and J 7 bases short, with 6 bases between. CDR3 nucleotide sequence: TGTGCCAGCAGTGATTATCGTGGCTACACCTTC. Translation: CASSDYRGYTF.

The chain recombines TRBV25-1 with TRBJ2-7, with TRBD1 as a possible D gene (5 bases). CDR1 and CDR2 (germline): MGHDK, SYGVNS. Trimming left V 4 bases short and J 2 bases short, with 21 bases between. CDR3 size: 17 residues. The CDR3, as DNA: TGTGCCAGCAGTGCAAATCCCCCCAACGACAGAGCCTACGAGCAGTACTTC. Amino acids: CASSANPPNDRAYEQYF.

In this sample, this clone turned up once. The J gene is TRBJ2-7, the V gene TRBV6-5; perhaps TRBD2 as D (5 bases). The CDR3 extends over 12 amino acids. Trimming removed 5 bases at V and 1 base at J, with 6 bases between. CDR1 is MNHEY and CDR2 is SVGAGI in the germline V gene. The CDR3 coding sequence is TGTGCCAGCAGTCGGGGATCCTACGAGCAGTACTTC. Residues: CASSRGSYEQYF.

This clone was counted a single time. The junction does not match germline at one end; this may be a read error. This rearrangement joins TRBV7-2 to TRBJ1-2, with D possibly matching TRBD1 (5 bases). Germline values: CDR1 SGHTA, CDR2 FQGNSA. There are 11 residues in the CDR3. CDR3 DNA sequence: TGTGCCAGCAGCTTATACCGGGGGGGGGCCTTC. Translating gives CASSLYRGGAF. Drawing the rest from reference TRBV7-2 and TRBJ1-2, the complete variable domain is GAGVSQSPSNKVTEKGKDVELRCDPISGHTALYWYRQSLGQGLEFLIYFQGNSAPDKSGLPSDRFSAERTGGSVSTLTIQRTQQEDSAVYLCASSLYRGGAFGSGTRLTVV.

This chain links TRBV5-1 with TRBJ2-5, with TRBD1 as a possible D gene (5 bases). The CDR3 runs to 16 residues. Per germline, CDR1 SGHRS and CDR2 YFSETQ. V lost 0 bases and J 1 base, leaving 13 bases between the germline ends. The CDR3 reads CASSLGGRPSQETQYF. The CDR3 nucleotides read TGCGCCAGCAGCTTGGGGGGCAGGCCATCCCAAGAGACCCAGTACTTC.

DNA for the CDR3: TGTGCCAGTAGACTCGACAGGCAAGAGACCCAGTACTTC. As protein: CASRLDRQETQYF. The chain carries TRBV19 and TRBJ2-5; tentative D call: TRBD1 (6 bases). Germline CDR1 reads LNHDA; CDR2 reads SQIVND (reference sequence). The CDR3 length is 13 residues. The germline V and J ends were trimmed by 6 bases and 2 bases, with 10 bases remaining between them.

This clone was detected a few times. This sample includes further DNA sequences coding for the same CDR3. V usage is TRBV10-3 and J usage is TRBJ2-3; a weak D match, TRBD2 (6 bases). The germline V gene encodes CDR1 ENHRY and CDR2 SYGVKD. Trimming cost V 8 bases and J 3 bases, with 18 bases left between them. CDR3 length: 15 residues. CDR3 sequence reads: CAIGILAVGTDTQYF. The CDR3 coding sequence is TGTGCCATCGGTATTTTAGCGGTGGGTACAGATACGCAGTATTTT.

The chain recombines TRBV6-6 with TRBJ2-3; D unclear. This CDR3 is 14 amino acids long. V lost 5 bases, J lost 1 base, and 10 bases lay in between. Looked up from germline, CDR1 is MNHNY and CDR2 is SVGAGI (reference sequence). CDR3 DNA sequence: TGTGCCAGCAGTGCCCAGATCGGCACAGATACGCAGTATTTT. It translates to CASSAQIGTDTQYF.

The chain carries TRBV2 and TRBJ2-1; D remains unclear. From germline, CDR1 is SNHLY and CDR2 FYNNEI. The CDR3 has 15 residues. The V end was cut by 5 bases, the J end by 1 base, with 12 bases between. The CDR3 nucleotides are TGTGCCAGCAGTTATCAAAGCATATCCTACAATGAGCAGTTCTTC. It translates to CASSYQSISYNEQFF.

This chain connects TRBV5-1 to TRBJ2-5, with 14 bases that match TRBD2. CDR3 length equals 13 residues. With V trimmed by 7 bases and J by 5 bases, 1 base remained unmatched. The germline CDR1 and CDR2 sequences are SGHRS and YFSETQ. CDR3 in DNA: TGCGCCAGCGGACTAGCGGGAGGTGAGACCCAGTACTTC. Translating gives CASGLAGGETQYF. Full variable domain (rest looked up from reference TRBV5-1 and TRBJ2-5): KAGVTQTPRYLIKTRGQQVTLSCSPISGHRSVSWYQQTPGQGLQFLFEYFSETQRNKGNFPGRFSGRQFSNSRSEMNVSTLELGDSALYLCASGLAGGETQYFGPGTRLLVL.

The V gene is TRBV7-2, the J gene TRBJ2-5; tentatively, D is TRBD2 (5 bases). This CDR3 comprises 14 residues. CDR1 and CDR2 (germline): SGHTA, FQGNSA. Trimming cost V 4 bases and J 5 bases, with 14 bases left between them. The CDR3 here is CASSSDLWQETQYF. The CDR3 region has the DNA TGTGCCAGCAGCTCGGACTTGTGGCAGGAGACCCAGTACTTC.

The chain employs TRBV6-5 and TRBJ2-2; no clear D. This CDR3 has 14 residues. Germline CDR1 and CDR2: MNHEY and SVGAGI. V lost 6 bases, J lost 1 base, and 9 bases lay in between. CDR3 protein: CASSPSGNTGELFF. As DNA, the CDR3 is TGTGCCAGCAGCCCCTCCGGGAACACCGGGGAGCTGTTTTTT.